The T cell receptor beta chain under discussion was sequenced for a study of CD4 T cells in relation to SARS-CoV-2 and coronaviruses. Study as a whole: After 10 days of antigen culture, PBMC TCR beta CDR3s were sequenced. Convalescent patients had median age 38.5 years, range 21 to 72. Shared crossreactive spike epitopes were mapped to their HLA restriction.

The CDR3 loop spans 13 amino acids. Trimming removed 4 bases from V and 3 bases from J; junction bases left unmatched: 2. Germline V lookup: CDR1 MDHEN, CDR2 SYDVKM. On this clone itself: The antigen remains unidentified.

Here immunoSEQ multiplex PCR was the method, and the copy in TCRdb shows in-frame clones only, minus some. The table has about 35,000 clones, about 86% seen once; the top ten hold around 6.6%. Material: naive CD4+ T cells from PBMCs, cultured in vitro. The subset was: naive CD4+ T cells isolated by negative enrichment. This clonotype was obtained from an adult with COVID-19. The J gene is TRBJ2-7, the V gene TRBV28, with TRBD1 matching 8 bases. The CDR3 sequence is CASSSGQGYEQYF. As DNA, the CDR3 is TGTGCCAGCAGTTCCGGACAGGGCTACGAGCAGTACTTC.